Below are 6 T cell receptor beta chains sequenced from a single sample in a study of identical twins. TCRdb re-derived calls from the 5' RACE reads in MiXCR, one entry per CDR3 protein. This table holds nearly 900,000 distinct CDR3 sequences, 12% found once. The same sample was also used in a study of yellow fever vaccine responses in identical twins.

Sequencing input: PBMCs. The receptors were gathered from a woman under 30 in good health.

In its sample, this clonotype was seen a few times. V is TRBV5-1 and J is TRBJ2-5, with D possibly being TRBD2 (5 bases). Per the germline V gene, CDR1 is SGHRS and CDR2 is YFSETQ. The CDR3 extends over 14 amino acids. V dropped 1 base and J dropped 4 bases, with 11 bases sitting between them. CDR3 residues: CASSLSGKGETQYF. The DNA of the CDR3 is TGCGCCAGCAGCTTGTCGGGGAAGGGAGAGACCCAGTACTTC.

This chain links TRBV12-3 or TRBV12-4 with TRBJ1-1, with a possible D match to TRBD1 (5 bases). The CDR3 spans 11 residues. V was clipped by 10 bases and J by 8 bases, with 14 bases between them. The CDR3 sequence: CAINPGVEAFF. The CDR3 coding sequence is TGTGCCATCAACCCGGGGGTCGAAGCTTTCTTT.

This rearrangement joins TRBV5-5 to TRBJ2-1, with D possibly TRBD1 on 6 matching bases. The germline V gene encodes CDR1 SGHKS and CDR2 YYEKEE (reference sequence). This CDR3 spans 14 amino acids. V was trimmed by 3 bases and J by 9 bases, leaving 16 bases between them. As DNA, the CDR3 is TGTGCCAGCAGCTCCCCGACAGGCAGTGGTGAGCAGTTCTTC. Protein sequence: CASSSPTGSGEQFF.

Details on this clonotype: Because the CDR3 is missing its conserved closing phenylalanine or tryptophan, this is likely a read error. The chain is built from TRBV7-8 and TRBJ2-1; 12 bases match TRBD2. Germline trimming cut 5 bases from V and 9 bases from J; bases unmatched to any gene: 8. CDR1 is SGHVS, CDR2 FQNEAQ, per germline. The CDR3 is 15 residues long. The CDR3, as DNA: TGTGCCAGCAGCCCCACGGCTAGCGGGGGGGGTGAGCAGTTCCTC. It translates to CASSPTASGGGEQFL.

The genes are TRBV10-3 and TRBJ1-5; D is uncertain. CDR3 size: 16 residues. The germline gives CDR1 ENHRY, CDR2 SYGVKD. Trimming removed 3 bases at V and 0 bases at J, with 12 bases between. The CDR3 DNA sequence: TGTGCCATCAGTGACCCCGCGGTGCGTAGCAATCAGCCCCAGCATTTT. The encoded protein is CAISDPAVRSNQPQHF.

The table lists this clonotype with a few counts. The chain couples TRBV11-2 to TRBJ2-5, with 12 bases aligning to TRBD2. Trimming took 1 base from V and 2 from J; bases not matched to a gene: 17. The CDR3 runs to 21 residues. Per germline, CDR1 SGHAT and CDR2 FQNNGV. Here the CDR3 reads CASSLVFTRLAGVARQETQYF. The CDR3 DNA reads TGTGCCAGCAGCTTAGTTTTTACTCGACTAGCGGGGGTAGCTCGTCAAGAGACCCAGTACTTC.